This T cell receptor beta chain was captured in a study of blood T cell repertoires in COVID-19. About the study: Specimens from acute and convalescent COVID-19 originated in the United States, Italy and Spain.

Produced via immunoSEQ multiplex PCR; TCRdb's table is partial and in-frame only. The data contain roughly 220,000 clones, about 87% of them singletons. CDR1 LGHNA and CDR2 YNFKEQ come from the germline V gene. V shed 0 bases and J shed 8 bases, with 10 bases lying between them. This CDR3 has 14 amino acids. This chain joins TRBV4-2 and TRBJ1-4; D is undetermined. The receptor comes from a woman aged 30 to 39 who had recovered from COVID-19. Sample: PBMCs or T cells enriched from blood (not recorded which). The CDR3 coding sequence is TGTGCCAGCAGCCAAGACAGAGGTCGGGAAAAACTGTTTTTT. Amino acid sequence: CASSQDRGREKLFF.